This T cell receptor beta chain emerged from a study of CD8 T cells in Susac syndrome. The RNA, about 0.45 to 1 ug, was put through reverse transcription using random hexamers. One entry per CDR3 protein, called by TCRdb with MiXCR from the immunoSEQ multiplex PCR reads. The table shows some 96,000 distinct CDR3 sequences, with roughly 94% occurring only once. This CDR3 has 13 amino acids. Looked up from germline, CDR1 is DFQATT and CDR2 is SNEGSKA (reference sequence). The receptor was isolated from a human donor with Susac syndrome. The V call is TRBV20-1, the J call TRBJ2-7, with 11 nucleotides matching TRBD2. The sequencing sample was made of CD4+ T cells from PBMCs. The CDR3 sequence is CTGTSGPSYEQYF. The CDR3, as DNA: TGCACCGGGACTAGCGGCCCCTCCTACGAGCAGTACTTC.